By share, the clone carrying this TCR beta chain ranks as medium-sized. Its antigen is currently unknown. The data originate from a study of T cell repertoires in cytomegalovirus infection. Study summary: Public signatures in TCR beta pointed to CMV infection and matching HLA type.

Via MiXCR, TCRdb re-called the reads, giving one row per CDR3 protein. In the table there are fewer than 400,000 distinct CDR3 sequences, 18% of which are singletons. The CDR3 runs 15 residues. Germline assignment: CDR1 SGHTA and CDR2 FQGNSA. The germline V and J ends were trimmed by 0 bases and 1 base, with 9 bases remaining between them. Study outcomes and limitations: Clonotypes of TCR beta that were HLA-C-restricted and CMV-specific dominated the ex vivo response.

The sample taken for sequencing was PBMCs. This chain joins TRBV7-2 and TRBJ1-1, with D maybe TRBD1 (5 bases). The receptor was isolated from a human donor in good health (CMV status not recorded). Some clones in this sample may be carry-over from other donors' samples. CDR3 DNA sequence: TGTGCCAGCAGCTTAGCAGGGACGGGGAACACTGAAGCTTTCTTT. Translated: CASSLAGTGNTEAFF.